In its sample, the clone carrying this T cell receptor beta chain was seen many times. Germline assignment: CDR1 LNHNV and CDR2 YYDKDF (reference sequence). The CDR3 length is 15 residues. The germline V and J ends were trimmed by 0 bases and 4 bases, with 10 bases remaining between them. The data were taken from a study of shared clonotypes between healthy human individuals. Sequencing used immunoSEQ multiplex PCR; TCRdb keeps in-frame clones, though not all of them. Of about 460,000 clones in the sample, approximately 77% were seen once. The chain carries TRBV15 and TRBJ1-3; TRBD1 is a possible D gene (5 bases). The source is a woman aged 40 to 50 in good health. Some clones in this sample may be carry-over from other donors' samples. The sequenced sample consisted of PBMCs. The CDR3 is CATSRDYGGGNTIYF. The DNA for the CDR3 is TGTGCCACCAGCAGAGATTATGGGGGAGGAAACACCATATATTTT.